The entry below describes one T cell receptor beta chain. Its antigen is unknown. This entry comes from a study of monozygotic twins with inflammatory bowel disease (dated by TCRdb to between 2018 and 2020). Describing the broader study: The complete study included approximately 28 monozygotic twin pairs: 19 IBD-discordant Danish pairs and nine German pairs, of which four were IBD-concordant and five were IBD-discordant. Each individual had, on average, about 151 000 unique TCRalpha sequences and 181 000 unique TCRbeta sequences available for analysis. The search for disease-associated traits relied mainly on comparing IBD patients with their genetically identical healthy co-twins within discordant pairs.

From each donor, an approximately 2.3 ml peripheral blood sample was drawn into PAXgene tubes and stored at -80 degrees C. Total RNA was isolated from whole blood with the PAXgene blood miRNA kit on an automated QIAcube, without T cell sorting. Peripheral blood from monozygotic twin pairs concordant or discordant for inflammatory bowel disease was subjected to deep TCRalpha and TCRbeta repertoire profiling with unique molecular barcoding. Smoking habits were recorded for all twin pairs, with individuals classified as current, former or never smokers. Libraries were constructed by 5' RACE. Each TCR library was prepared from about 3,400 ng of total RNA. For each sample, cDNA synthesis with SMARTScribe reverse transcriptase was split into eight separate reactions. During cDNA synthesis, unique molecular identifiers containing a 6-nucleotide sample barcode were introduced by template switching. TCRalpha and TCRbeta cDNA was amplified by two nested PCRs of around 16 and 10 cycles, with bead purification after each PCR. Before amplification, the cDNA was treated with uracil DNA-glycosylase and purified using the QIAquick PCR purification kit. The second PCR added Illumina TruSeq-compatible adapters along with sample-specific barcodes. TapeStation and Qubit were used to check library quality and concentration, and 5 ng of each library was pooled. Sequencing of pooled libraries was carried out on an Illumina HiSeq2500 single-index Rapid Run using 2 x 100 bp reads and custom sequencing primers. On the authors' methods: PCR and sequencing errors were corrected by UMI-based consensus assembly using MiGEC version 1.2.6. MiXCR version 2.1.1 was used to carry out V(D)J alignment, clonotype assembly and CDR3 extraction. Gene usage, clonotype sharing and MAIT/NKT TCR abundance were normalised by analysing the top 1000, 10 000 and 20 000 clonotypes per sample. Diversity was computed as the inverse Simpson index with the vegan R package after downsampling to 27 000 UMIs. Paired Mann-Whitney U tests were applied to discordant twin pairs, and Benjamini-Hochberg correction was used for multiple testing. Based on TCRdb reprocessing of the reads, there is one entry per CDR3 protein sequence, and DNA is missing. The V and J calls shown here were made by TCRdb, not taken from the authors' results. The sample table records over 150,000 distinct CDR3 sequences. The top ten clonotypes cover roughly 2.4% of the sample.

Findings and caveats that apply to the study as a whole: No difference in repertoire similarity was observed between concordant and discordant twins, possibly owing to limited statistical power. Compared with healthy twins, IBD patients had fewer clonotypes in common with other individuals, a difference most pronounced in patients showing signs of disease activity. A decrease in TCRbeta repertoire diversity, as measured by inverse Simpson index, was observed in IBD patients compared with their healthy co-twins. The results gave no support for a single strong signal or clonotype linked to IBD. Distinction between different T cell subtypes could not be achieved in the analysis. Because patients received different immunosuppressive treatments, the repertoires may have picked up extra background noise and variability between individuals.

The CDR3 sequence holds 14 residues, the cysteine and phenylalanine included. This entry has no DNA. From the germline V gene (reference sequence), CDR1 is DFQATT and CDR2 is SNEGSKA. The sequencing sample was made of blood. Recombination linked TRBV20-1 to TRBJ2-7; no DNA is available, so the TRBD2 call from TCRdb remains unchecked. The clonotype was recovered from a human donor with ulcerative colitis or Crohn's disease, or a healthy co-twin of an affected twin (not recorded which). The encoded CDR3 is CSASLAGGTYEQYF.